The TCR beta chain under discussion was sequenced for a study of blood T cell repertoires in COVID-19. Background on the study: In each case, the material was cDNA or gDNA derived from T cells, B-cell-depleted T cells, or PBMCs.

V dropped 4 bases and J dropped 4; count of bases not matched to a gene: 3. Germline-derived CDR1 and CDR2 are SEHNR and FQNEAQ (reference sequence). The CDR3 sequence is 15 residues long. Per the authors' pipeline: Nucleated cell counts were estimated from reference gene primer amplification. Profiling relied on immunoSEQ multiplex PCR, and the TCRdb table lists in-frame clones only, not all of them. That table furnishes V, J and clone size, whereas the DNA furnished D and trimming. The sample records 110,000 or so clones, 70% to 90% being singletons. The sequencing sample was made of peripheral blood. The V call is TRBV7-9, the J call TRBJ1-6, with 8 bases identical to TRBD1. The clonotype was recovered from a woman aged 70-85 years who had recovered from COVID-19. CDR3 amino acids: CASSYRQGYNSPLHF. The CDR3 DNA reads TGTGCCAGCAGCTACCGACAGGGGTATAATTCACCCCTCCACTTT.